The clone carrying this T cell receptor beta chain has ten or more counts. Its specificity is unknown. This sample was included in a study of neurological immune-mediated disorders. Study-wide context: The multiple sclerosis group of some 35 included approximately 30 relapsing-remitting and 3 secondary progressive patients. Overall study findings and caveats: Levels of TCR clonal expansion peaked in HTLV-1-associated myelopathy and reached their lowest in multiple sclerosis, under those of healthy controls.

TCRdb reprocessed the 5' RACE reads with MiXCR, giving one entry per CDR3 protein. The sample consists of fewer than 90,000 distinct CDR3 sequences, around 5.2% of them appearing once. The CDR3 covers 16 residues. Germline-derived CDR1 and CDR2 are SQVTM and ANQGSEA. V trimming: 4 bases; J trimming: 6 bases; junction bases outside the gene matches: 10. Input material: PBMCs. This sequence joins TRBV29-1 and TRBJ2-2; TRBD2 aligns across 11 bases. The sequence came from a young man with multiple sclerosis. DNA of the CDR3: TGCAGCGTTGTCCCTAGCGGGGGGAATAAGGCCGGGGAGCTGTTTTTT. Its translation is CSVVPSGGNKAGELFF.